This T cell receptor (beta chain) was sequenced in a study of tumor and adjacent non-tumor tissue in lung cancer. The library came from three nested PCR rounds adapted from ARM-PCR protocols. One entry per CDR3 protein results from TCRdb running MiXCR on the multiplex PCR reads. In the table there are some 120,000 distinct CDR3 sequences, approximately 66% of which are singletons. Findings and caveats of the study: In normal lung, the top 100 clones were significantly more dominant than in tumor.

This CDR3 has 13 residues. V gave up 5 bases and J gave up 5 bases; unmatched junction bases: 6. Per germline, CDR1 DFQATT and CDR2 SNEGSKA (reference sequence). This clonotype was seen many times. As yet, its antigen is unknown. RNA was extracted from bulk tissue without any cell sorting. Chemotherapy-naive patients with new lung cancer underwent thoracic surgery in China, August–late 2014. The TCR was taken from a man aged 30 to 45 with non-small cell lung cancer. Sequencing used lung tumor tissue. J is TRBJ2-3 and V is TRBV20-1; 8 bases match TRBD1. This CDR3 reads CSAVQGGQDTQYF. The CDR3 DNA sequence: TGCAGTGCTGTACAGGGGGGACAAGATACGCAGTATTTT.